The clone carrying this T cell receptor beta chain was recorded a few times. CDR1 and CDR2 from the germline V gene are LNHDA and SQIVND (reference sequence). V shed 3 bases and J shed 7 bases, with 13 bases lying between them. The CDR3 consists of 15 residues. Sequenced by immunoSEQ multiplex PCR; TCRdb stores in-frame clones only, minus some. The sample has 300,000 to 450,000 clones, around nine tenths seen once. These data come from a study of blood T cell repertoires in COVID-19. The chain uses TRBV19 and TRBJ1-6; no definite D call. Sequenced input: PBMCs or T cells enriched from blood (not recorded which). The TCR sequence derives from a woman in her twenties or thirties who had been exposed to COVID-19. The CDR3 bases are TGTGCCAGTAGTATCACCGGGGTAGAGAATTCACCCCTCCACTTT. Translation: CASSITGVENSPLHF.